The clone carrying this T cell receptor (beta chain) is a singleton in its sample. The identical CDR3 is also encoded by other nucleotide sequences in the sample. This entry is derived from a study of shared clonotypes between healthy human individuals. Recent vaccinations or acute infections were absent in the healthy HIV-negative adult donors. V was pared by 4 bases and J by 3 bases, with 5 bases of the junction left unmatched. The CDR3 has 14 residues. The germline V gene encodes CDR1 SGHRS and CDR2 YFSETQ. Sequenced by immunoSEQ multiplex PCR; TCRdb stores in-frame clones only, minus some. The sample records about 640,000 clones, about 78% being singletons.

This sequence joins TRBV5-1 and TRBJ2-7; 9 bases map to TRBD1. The clonotype originates from a woman in her twenties or thirties in good health. The specimen sequenced was memory CD4+ T cells sorted from blood. As for subset: CD45RA-negative fraction. This CDR3 reads CASSTGTGSYEQYF. The CDR3, as DNA: TGCGCCAGCAGCACCGGGACAGGGAGCTACGAGCAGTACTTC.